This is a list of T cell receptor beta chains from one sample in a study of blood T cell repertoires in COVID-19. The protocol was immunoSEQ multiplex PCR, while the TCRdb copy is restricted to in-frame clones and leaves out a portion. The repertoire holds more than 300,000 clones, with approximately 90% as singletons. The sequenced sample consisted of PBMCs or T cells enriched from blood (not recorded which). The receptors originated from a woman in her 40s who had been exposed to COVID-19. Each CDR3 is given with its conserved first and last residue. D genes are given only for firm matches. Size is omitted from some rows. Given values are once, few, many or a class for expanded clones.

J gene,D gene,V gene,clone size,CDR3 protein,CDR3 DNA
TRBJ1-1,.,TRBV10-3,.,CAISVTGSGEAFF,TGTGCCATCAGTGTAACAGGGTCGGGTGAAGCTTTCTTT
TRBJ2-5,TRBD2,TRBV15,.,CATSRGELAGGILETQYF,TGTGCCACCAGCAGAGGCGAACTAGCGGGAGGGATTTTAGAGACCCAGTACTTC
TRBJ2-7,.,TRBV24-1,.,CATSDSSATPYEQYF,TGTGCCACCAGTGATTCCTCTGCTACGCCCTACGAGCAGTACTTC
TRBJ2-1,TRBD2,TRBV30,once,CACLAGAISYNEQFF,TGTGCCTGTCTAGCGGGGGCAATCTCCTACAATGAGCAGTTCTTC
TRBJ2-7,.,TRBV6-2/TRBV6-3,once,CASSYRRGPSYEQYF,TGTGCCAGCAGTTATAGAAGGGGTCCCTCCTACGAGCAGTACTTC
TRBJ1-5,.,TRBV4-1,.,CASSHRTDFSNQPQHF,TGCGCCAGCAGCCACCGGACAGACTTTAGCAATCAGCCCCAGCATTTT
TRBJ2-5,.,TRBV4-3,.,CASSQDDRQGTQYF,TGCGCCAGCAGCCAAGACGACCGACAAGGGACCCAGTACTTC
TRBJ1-6,.,TRBV27,once,CASSLRDSPLHF,TGTGCCAGCAGTTTAAGAGATTCACCCCTCCACTTT
TRBJ1-2,TRBD1,TRBV25-1,.,CASSETGTGVLYGYTF,TGTGCCAGCAGTGAAACCGGGACAGGGGTCTTATATGGCTACACCTTC
TRBJ2-3,TRBD2,TRBV4-1,.,CASSQDGAGYADTQYF,TGCGCCAGCAGCCAAGATGGAGCGGGATACGCAGATACGCAGTATTTT
TRBJ1-5,TRBD1,TRBV4-3,.,CASSQAVRTGGNQPQHF,TGCGCCAGCAGCCAAGCGGTGCGGACAGGGGGCAATCAGCCCCAGCATTTT
TRBJ1-1,.,TRBV5-6,.,CASSLIHGVDYTEAFF,TGTGCCAGCAGCTTGATTCACGGGGTGGATTACACTGAAGCTTTCTTT
TRBJ1-1,.,TRBV11-3,.,CASSGGRGNTEAFF,TGTGCCAGCAGTGGGGGCAGGGGTAACACTGAAGCTTTCTTT
TRBJ2-7,.,TRBV9,.,CASSVGQGLDEQYF,TGTGCCAGCAGCGTAGGCCAGGGTTTAGACGAGCAGTACTTC
TRBJ2-6,.,TRBV5-5,.,CASSFTVTKSGANVLTF,TGTGCCAGCAGCTTTACAGTGACAAAATCTGGGGCCAACGTCCTGACTTTC
TRBJ2-1,TRBD2,TRBV6-2/TRBV6-3,.,CASSLSAGGLVQFF,TGTGCCAGCAGTTTGTCAGCGGGGGGGCTGGTGCAGTTCTTC
TRBJ1-2,TRBD1,TRBV2,.,CASSVGQGVYGYTF,TGTGCCAGCAGTGTGGGACAGGGTGTCTATGGCTACACCTTC
TRBJ2-2,.,TRBV6-4,.,CASSENRNTGELFF,TGTGCCAGCAGTGAGAATAGGAACACCGGGGAGCTGTTTTTT
TRBJ2-7,TRBD2,TRBV3-1/TRBV3-2,many,CASSRLAGGPDEQYF,TGTGCCAGCAGCCGGCTAGCGGGAGGCCCGGATGAGCAGTACTTC
TRBJ1-1,.,TRBV11-3,.,CASSLKGTGRMNTEAFF,TGTGCCAGCAGCTTAAAAGGAACAGGTCGTATGAACACTGAAGCTTTCTTT
TRBJ1-6,.,TRBV18,.,CASSPGTTHSPLHF,TGTGCCAGCTCACCAGGGACAACCCATTCACCCCTCCACTTT
TRBJ1-1,.,TRBV3-1/TRBV3-2,once,CASSQVLGRANTEAFF,TGTGCCAGCAGCCAAGTTCTGGGCAGGGCGAACACTGAAGCTTTCTTT
TRBJ2-2,TRBD2,TRBV5-4,.,CASSLEDSGGAWGTGELFF,TGTGCCAGCAGCTTGGAGGATAGCGGGGGGGCCTGGGGCACCGGGGAGCTGTTTTTT
TRBJ1-2,.,TRBV30,once,CAWTGSTGYTF,TGTGCCTGGACGGGGTCGACTGGCTACACCTTC
TRBJ2-3,TRBD1,TRBV5-1,.,CASSLQGGTDTQYF,TGCGCCAGCAGCCTACAGGGGGGCACAGATACGCAGTATTTT
TRBJ2-5,TRBD2,TRBV19,.,CASSVAGVGETQYF,TGTGCCAGTAGTGTAGCGGGAGTTGGGGAGACCCAGTACTTC
TRBJ2-1,.,TRBV9,.,CASSGSAASYNEQFF,TGTGCCAGCAGCGGCTCTGCGGCCTCCTACAATGAGCAGTTCTTC
TRBJ2-1,.,TRBV2,.,CASSEYSSGYNEQFF,TGTGCCAGCAGTGAATACTCCTCGGGGTACAATGAGCAGTTCTTC
TRBJ1-2,.,TRBV29-1,.,CSVEAAHYGYTF,TGCAGCGTTGAGGCGGCTCACTATGGCTACACCTTC
TRBJ2-5,TRBD2,TRBV7-2,.,CASSSLMGPGRETQYF,TGTGCCAGCAGCTCGCTTATGGGTCCCGGGAGGGAGACCCAGTACTTC
TRBJ1-2,.,TRBV24-1,few,CATSDYAANYGYTF,TGTGCCACCAGTGACTATGCCGCTAACTATGGCTACACCTTC
TRBJ2-2,TRBD1,TRBV5-1,.,CASSLIGTGITGELFF,TGCGCCAGCAGCTTGATCGGGACAGGGATCACCGGGGAGCTGTTTTTT
TRBJ2-2,.,TRBV6-5,.,CASSYSRVGYTGELFF,TGTGCCAGCAGTTACTCGAGGGTGGGGTACACCGGGGAGCTGTTTTTT
TRBJ2-5,TRBD2,TRBV5-1,.,CASSSGGKETQYF,TGCGCCAGCAGCTCGGGAGGGAAAGAGACCCAGTACTTC
TRBJ1-6,TRBD1,TRBV7-9,.,CASSSRQGLNSPLHF,TGTGCCAGCAGTTCTCGACAGGGCCTTAATTCACCCCTCCACTTT